Shown below are 22 T cell receptor beta chains from a single sample sequenced in a study of cytomegalovirus exposure and HLA in healthy donors (dated by TCRdb to 2016 to 2017). The library was made by the immunoSEQ multiplex PCR assay. For the multiplex PCR, a mixture combining 60 forward primers for TCR Vbeta segments and 13 reverse primers for TCR Jbeta segments was used. As stored in TCRdb, this immuneACCESS dataset retains in-frame rearrangements with V and J assigned. A fraction of the clones does not appear; measured against another copy, unresolved V genes explain less than half of the discrepancy, and the remainder lacks a known reason. This sample's listing comprises approximately 130,000 clones. In total, the top ten clones hold 1.5% to 2.5% of the sample. Specimen: PBMCs. The receptors originated from a woman aged 60-75 years in good health and CMV-seronegative.

The chain recombines TRBV6-5 with TRBJ2-1; no definite D call. The V end was cut by 6 bases, the J end by 6 bases, with 12 bases between. This CDR3 is built from 13 residues. CDR1 and CDR2 (germline): MNHEY, SVGAGI. The CDR3 reads CASRVVSRNEQFF. The CDR3 bases are TGTGCCAGCAGGGTAGTGAGCCGCAATGAGCAGTTCTTC.

This chain connects TRBV2 to TRBJ2-1, with 11 bases that match TRBD1. The CDR3 totals 15 residues. Per germline, CDR1 SNHLY and CDR2 FYNNEI. Losses at the gene ends were 6 bases for V and 4 bases for J; bases not matched to a gene: 5. CDR3 sequence: CASRQGQGVYNEQFF. CDR3 DNA: TGTGCCAGCAGGCAGGGACAGGGGGTTTACAATGAGCAGTTCTTC.

The V gene is TRBV6-6, the J gene TRBJ2-1; D unclear. V dropped 1 base and J dropped 2 bases, with 9 bases sitting between them. The CDR3 extends over 15 amino acids. Germline-derived CDR1 and CDR2 are MNHNY and SVGAGI (reference sequence). The CDR3 DNA reads as TGTGCCAGCAGTTACTACCGAGAACCCTACAATGAGCAGTTCTTC. Translation: CASSYYREPYNEQFF.

The chain combines TRBV5-1 with TRBJ1-2, with D perhaps matching TRBD1 (6 bases). Trimming took off 6 bases at V and 5 bases at J, with 20 bases between the two ends. In germline, CDR1 is SGHRS, CDR2 YFSETQ. The CDR3 spans 15 residues. CDR3 residues: CASTPTLRGNYGYTF. In nucleotides, the CDR3 is TGCGCCAGCACCCCAACCCTCAGGGGAAATTATGGCTACACCTTC.

The chain has TRBV7-9 and TRBJ1-1; 7 nucleotides align to TRBD1. This CDR3 contains 15 residues. CDR1 is SEHNR and CDR2 is FQNEAQ in the germline V gene (reference sequence). V dropped 8 bases and J dropped 0; count of bases not matched to a gene: 9. The DNA for the CDR3 is TGTGCCAGCCGCCTCGACAGGGTCATGAACACTGAAGCTTTCTTT. It is translated as CASRLDRVMNTEAFF.

The CDR3 spells CASSVGSSYNEQFF. The DNA for the CDR3 is TGCGCCAGCAGTGTGGGGAGCTCCTACAATGAGCAGTTCTTC. The genes are TRBV10-1 and TRBJ2-1; D may be TRBD2 (5 bases). The V gene lost 4 bases and the J gene lost 0 bases, with 7 bases spanning the gap. The CDR3 is made up of 14 amino acids. CDR1 is WNHNN and CDR2 is SYGVQD in the germline V gene (reference sequence).

CDR3 nucleotide sequence: TGCGCCAGCAGCCCCCGGACAGGGGGCTACACCGGGGAGCTGTTTTTT. Translation: CASSPRTGGYTGELFF. This chain joins TRBV5-1 and TRBJ2-2; TRBD1 matches at 11 bases. This CDR3 has 16 amino acids. Germline loops: CDR1 SGHRS, CDR2 YFSETQ. V lost 4 bases, J lost 3 bases, and 5 bases stayed unmatched.

The chain uses TRBV5-4 and TRBJ2-4; 7 nucleotides line up with TRBD1. The CDR3 is made up of 16 amino acids. The V segment lost 4 bases and the J segment 8 bases; nucleotides outside the gene matches: 15. Germline-derived CDR1 and CDR2 are SGHNT and YYREEE (reference sequence). The CDR3 region is CASSQRQGQGGDIQYF. As DNA, the CDR3 is TGTGCCAGCAGCCAAAGACAGGGCCAGGGTGGGGACATTCAGTACTTC.

The V and J genes are TRBV10-3 and TRBJ2-1, with D possibly being TRBD2 (5 bases). CDR1 and CDR2 from the germline V gene are ENHRY and SYGVKD. The V end lost 10 bases, the J end lost 0 bases, and 16 bases lay between the germline ends. There are 15 residues in the CDR3. The chain's CDR3 is CATVLAASSYNEQFF. In DNA, the CDR3 is TGTGCCACCGTCCTAGCTGCTAGCTCCTACAATGAGCAGTTCTTC.

The V gene is TRBV7-8, the J gene TRBJ2-1; 10 bases agree with TRBD1. There are 18 residues in the CDR3. CDR1 is SGHVS, CDR2 FQNEAQ, per germline. Trimming at V came to 5 bases and at J to 4 bases, leaving 14 bases not matched to a gene. The CDR3 DNA follows: TGTGCCAGCAGCGCTGACAGGGGGCGAGTAGCGGGTTACAATGAGCAGTTCTTC. Amino acids: CASSADRGRVAGYNEQFF.

This chain joins TRBV27 and TRBJ2-1, with TRBD1 matching 7 bases. Germline lookup yields CDR1 MNHEY and CDR2 SMNVEV (reference sequence). The CDR3 spans 13 residues. The V gene end was trimmed by 6 bases and the J gene end by 7 bases; junction bases not matched to a gene: 6. CDR3 sequence: CASRVTGYNEQFF. CDR3 sequence (DNA): TGTGCCAGCAGGGTGACAGGGTATAATGAGCAGTTCTTC.

This sequence joins TRBV19 and TRBJ2-7; weak D call: TRBD1 (6 bases). Germline V gene lookup returns CDR1 LNHDA and CDR2 SQIVND (reference sequence). The CDR3 covers 12 residues. V was trimmed by 6 bases and J by 3 bases, leaving 9 bases between them. The CDR3 DNA reads as TGTGCCAGTAGGGGGGCCTTCTACGAGCAGTACTTC. Protein: CASRGAFYEQYF.

This chain uses TRBV7-9 with TRBJ2-5, with no clear D. Trimming cost V 4 bases and J 2 bases, with 8 bases left between them. CDR3 size: 13 residues. Germline lookup yields CDR1 SEHNR and CDR2 FQNEAQ (reference sequence). The DNA of the CDR3 is TGTGCCAGCAGCTCTCAGACTCAAGAGACCCAGTACTTC. This encodes CASSSQTQETQYF. The full variable domain, with the rest looked up from reference TRBV7-9 and TRBJ2-5, is DTGVSQNPRHKITKRGQNVTFRCDPISEHNRLYWYRQTLGQGPEFLTYFQNEAQLEKSRLLSDRFSAERPKGSFSTLEIQRTEQGDSAMYLCASSSQTQETQYFGPGTRLLVL.

The rearrangement joins TRBV5-1 to TRBJ2-5; 9 bases line up with TRBD2. The trim removed 0 bases at V and 4 bases at J, leaving 13 bases unmatched. CDR1 SGHRS and CDR2 YFSETQ come from the germline V gene. The length of the CDR3 is 18 residues. The CDR3 nucleotides read TGCGCCAGCAGCTTGGCGGTGCCTAGCGGGAAAATTAGAGAGACCCAGTACTTC. Its translation: CASSLAVPSGKIRETQYF.

J is TRBJ2-7 and V is TRBV6-1; the D is unclear. V was trimmed by 4 bases and J by 2 bases, leaving 15 bases between them. In germline, CDR1 is MNHNS, CDR2 SASEGT. The length of the CDR3 is 15 residues. In DNA, the CDR3 is TGTGCCAGCAGTGCTTCTTCGGCGGAGACCTACGAGCAGTACTTC. Protein product: CASSASSAETYEQYF.

The chain has TRBV4-1 and TRBJ2-1, with 10 bases aligning to TRBD2. V shed 3 bases and J 4 bases; nucleotides not matched to a gene: 6. CDR1 and CDR2 (germline): MGHRA, YSYEKL. The CDR3 spans 16 residues. CDR3 nucleotide sequence: TGCGCCAGCAGCCATCCCGGGACTAGCGCATACAATGAGCAGTTCTTC. Translating it yields CASSHPGTSAYNEQFF.

V gene TRBV19 combines with J gene TRBJ2-7, with D uncertain. The CDR3 totals 13 residues. CDR1 and CDR2 from the germline V gene are LNHDA and SQIVND (reference sequence). With 5 bases removed from V and 2 bases from J, the gap between germline ends came to 10 bases. CDR3 amino acids: CASSPRSAYEQYF. The CDR3 DNA follows: TGTGCCAGTAGTCCTAGATCTGCCTACGAGCAGTACTTC.

This chain connects TRBV28 to TRBJ1-6, with TRBD1 as a possible D gene (5 bases). V was cut by 5 bases and J by 0 bases, with 11 bases left in between. Germline CDR1 MDHEN, CDR2 SYDVKM. This CDR3 region has 16 residues. CDR3 nucleotides: TGTGCCAGCAGTCCTTCGGGGGGCTCCTATAATTCACCCCTCCACTTT. Protein product: CASSPSGGSYNSPLHF.

V usage is TRBV11-2 and J usage is TRBJ2-3, with D possibly matching TRBD2 (5 bases). Germline V gives CDR1 SGHAT, CDR2 FQNNGV. The V and J ends lost 5 bases and 3 bases respectively, with 6 bases between them. The CDR3 loop spans 12 amino acids. CDR3 amino acids: CASSPGTDTQYF. The CDR3 coding sequence is TGTGCCAGCAGCCCGGGGACAGATACGCAGTATTTT.

The rearrangement links TRBV5-1 to TRBJ2-7; 11 nucleotides align to TRBD1. J gave up 6 bases and V 0 bases, and 5 bases lay outside the gene matches. Germline V gene sequence: CDR1 SGHRS, CDR2 YFSETQ. This CDR3 is built from 15 residues. Here the CDR3 reads CASSLAGTGGFEQYF. Here the CDR3 DNA reads TGCGCCAGCAGCTTGGCCGGGACAGGGGGTTTCGAGCAGTACTTC.

This chain uses TRBV5-1 with TRBJ1-1, with D possibly TRBD1 on 6 matching bases. The length of the CDR3 is 15 residues. The V end was cut by 4 bases, the J end by 4 bases, with 17 bases between. From germline, CDR1 is SGHRS and CDR2 YFSETQ. The DNA for the CDR3 is TGCGCCAGCAGCATAGGGACACGTCGGCTCACTGAAGCTTTCTTT. It encodes CASSIGTRRLTEAFF.

The chain is built from TRBV7-8 and TRBJ2-3; 7 bases are shared with TRBD1. After removal of 2 bases from V and 6 bases from J, the junction contained 5 bases not matched to a gene. Germline-derived CDR1 and CDR2 are SGHVS and FQNEAQ. CDR3 length: 14 residues. In DNA, the CDR3 is TGTGCCAGCAGCTTACCCACAGGGGTCGATACGCAGTATTTT. Its protein product is CASSLPTGVDTQYF.